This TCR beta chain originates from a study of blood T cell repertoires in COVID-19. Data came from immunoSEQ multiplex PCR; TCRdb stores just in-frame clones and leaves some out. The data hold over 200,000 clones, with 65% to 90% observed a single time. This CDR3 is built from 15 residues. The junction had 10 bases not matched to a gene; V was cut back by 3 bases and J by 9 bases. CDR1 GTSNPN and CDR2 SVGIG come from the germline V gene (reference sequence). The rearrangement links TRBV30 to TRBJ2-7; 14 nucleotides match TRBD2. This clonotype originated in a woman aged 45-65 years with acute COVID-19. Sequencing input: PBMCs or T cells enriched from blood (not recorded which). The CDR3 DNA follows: TGTGCCTGGAGAGGGACGGGACTAGCGGGAGTTGGGCAGTACTTC. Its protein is CAWRGTGLAGVGQYF.